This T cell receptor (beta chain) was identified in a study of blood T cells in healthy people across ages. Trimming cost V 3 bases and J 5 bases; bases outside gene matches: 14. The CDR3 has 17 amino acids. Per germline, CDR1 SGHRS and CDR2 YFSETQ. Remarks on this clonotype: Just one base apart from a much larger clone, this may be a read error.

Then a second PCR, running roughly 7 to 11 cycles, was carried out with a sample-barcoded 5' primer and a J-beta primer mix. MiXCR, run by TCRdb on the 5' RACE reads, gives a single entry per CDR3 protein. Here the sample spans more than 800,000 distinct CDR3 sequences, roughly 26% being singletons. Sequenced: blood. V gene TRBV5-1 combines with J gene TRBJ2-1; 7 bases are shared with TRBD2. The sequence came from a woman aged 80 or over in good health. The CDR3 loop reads CASSSGGSLWGHNEQFF. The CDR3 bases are TGCGCCAGCAGCTCGGGGGGATCTCTATGGGGTCACAATGAGCAGTTCTTC.